This is a list of T cell receptor beta chains from one sample in a study of shared clonotypes between healthy human individuals. Sequencing was performed with immunoSEQ multiplex PCR; in TCRdb, only in-frame clones are kept and a portion is missing. The data show about 590,000 clones, over 95% seen once. Sample: naive CD8+ T cells sorted from blood. The receptors come from a young woman in good health. Both conserved end residues are part of each CDR3. The D gene is left open where the match is weak. A clone size is listed for some rows: how often the clone was seen (once, few, many), or a class if it is expanded.

clone size,J gene,D gene,V gene,CDR3 DNA,CDR3 protein
-,TRBJ2-5,TRBD2,TRBV2,TGTGCCAGCAGGCATAGCGGGACCCAAGAGACCCAGTACTTC,CASRHSGTQETQYF
-,TRBJ2-1,-,TRBV6-4,TGTGCCAGCAGGGGTAAAGACGGTTTGAGCTCCTACAATGAGCAGTTCTTC,CASRGKDGLSSYNEQFF
-,TRBJ2-1,-,TRBV14,TGTGCCAGCAGCCAAGGACATAGTGGGTACAATGAGCAGTTCTTC,CASSQGHSGYNEQFF
-,TRBJ2-2,-,TRBV6-1,TGTGCCAGCAGTGTCGGGACTGGCGAAACCGGGGAGCTGTTTTTT,CASSVGTGETGELFF
-,TRBJ2-7,TRBD1,TRBV15,TGTGCCACCAGCAGAGGGCCGACAGGGGGCCCATACGAGCAGTACTTC,CATSRGPTGGPYEQYF
-,TRBJ2-7,TRBD2,TRBV7-8,TGTGCCAGCAGCGTCATTGGGCCGACTAGCGGAGAAACGCAGTACTTC,CASSVIGPTSGETQYF
-,TRBJ1-5,TRBD1,TRBV27,TGTGCCAGCAGTTCAGGGGGAAATCAGCCCCAGCATTTT,CASSSGGNQPQHF
-,TRBJ1-1,TRBD1,TRBV27,TGTGCCAGCGGTCGGGGACAGGGGGCAGGGAACACTGAAGCTTTCTTT,CASGRGQGAGNTEAFF
-,TRBJ2-1,-,TRBV2,TGTGCCAGCAGTGATGGTGGAATCAATGAGCAGTTCTTC,CASSDGGINEQFF
-,TRBJ2-7,-,TRBV7-2,TGTGCCAGCAGCGCAAGCCGGCCCTTCCGGGAGTCCTACGAGCAGTACTTC,CASSASRPFRESYEQYF
-,TRBJ2-7,-,TRBV28,TGTGCCAGCAGGTATGGATCTTTTGGGGACGAGCAGTACTTC,CASRYGSFGDEQYF
-,TRBJ2-7,TRBD2,TRBV27,TGTGCCAGCAGTTCTAGCGGGAGCCACGAGCAGTACTTC,CASSSSGSHEQYF
few,TRBJ2-7,-,TRBV10-3,TGTGCCATCAGTGAGTCGGGGGACTACGAGCAGTACTTC,CAISESGDYEQYF
-,TRBJ1-5,-,TRBV2,TGTGCCAGCAGCGATACCGGGACCGCTTTTAGCAATCAGCCCCAGCATTTT,CASSDTGTAFSNQPQHF
few,TRBJ2-1,TRBD2,TRBV27,TGTGCCAGCAGTCCTCTAGCGGGAGGGCCTCACAATGAGCAGTTCTTC,CASSPLAGGPHNEQFF
once,TRBJ2-4,-,TRBV29-1,TGCAGCGTTGAAGGACAGTCAAACATTCAGTACTTC,CSVEGQSNIQYF
-,TRBJ2-1,-,TRBV5-1,TGCGCCAGCATTTGGATGGGGAATAGCGACAGCTCCTACAATGAGCAGTTCTTC,CASIWMGNSDSSYNEQFF
-,TRBJ1-1,-,TRBV28,TGTGCCAGCAGTTTAGGGGCCCGGGAGGATGAAGCTTTCTTT,CASSLGAREDEAFF
-,TRBJ2-3,-,TRBV5-8,TGTGCCACATCTCCCGGGGGGCACACAGATACGCAGTATTTT,CATSPGGHTDTQYF
-,TRBJ2-2,-,TRBV6-5,TGTGCCAGCGGCGACAGTTATGGGTCCGGGGAGCTGTTTTTT,CASGDSYGSGELFF
once,TRBJ2-7,-,TRBV6-5,TGTGCCAGCAGTTACTCTACGGGACATATAGCCTACGAGCAGTACTTC,CASSYSTGHIAYEQYF
-,TRBJ2-2,-,TRBV10-2,TGCGCCAGCAGGAATGATTACGGGCACACCGGGGAGCTGTTTTTT,CASRNDYGHTGELFF
-,TRBJ2-7,-,TRBV5-4,TGTGCCAGCAGGGAGGGACAGTCTAAGCACGAGCAGTACTTC,CASREGQSKHEQYF
-,TRBJ1-3,TRBD1,TRBV4-1,TGCGCCAGCAGCCCTCAGGGGGGTGGAAACACCATATATTTT,CASSPQGGGNTIYF
-,TRBJ2-2,TRBD2,TRBV9,TGTGCCAGCAGCGAGACTAGCGGAAACACCGGGGAGCTGTTTTTT,CASSETSGNTGELFF
-,TRBJ2-7,TRBD2,TRBV29-1,TGCAGCGTGGGATTAGCGGGAGCCTTGGGCGAGCAGTACTTC,CSVGLAGALGEQYF
-,TRBJ2-5,-,TRBV28,TGTGCCAGCAGTTTATCGGGTCCACGGAAAGGGCGGGAGACCCAGTACTTC,CASSLSGPRKGRETQYF
-,TRBJ2-1,-,TRBV18,TGTGCCAGCTCACAACGGGCCCCGGGACCCGCCGGAAATGAGCAGTTCTTC,CASSQRAPGPAGNEQFF
-,TRBJ2-3,-,TRBV10-1,TGCGCCAGCAGTGATTTCTACCCGGACCGCGGCACAGATACGCAGTATTTT,CASSDFYPDRGTDTQYF
-,TRBJ2-7,TRBD2,TRBV13,TGTGCCAGCAGCCCCGGGACTAGCGGGATATTGCAGTACTTC,CASSPGTSGILQYF
-,TRBJ2-7,-,TRBV28,TGTGCCAGCAGCGATAACGAGCAGTACTTC,CASSDNEQYF
once,TRBJ1-3,-,TRBV9,TGTGCCAGCAGCCCCCCTCCCGGGAGGAACGGTCAACCTGGAAACACCATATATTTT,CASSPPPGRNGQPGNTIYF
-,TRBJ2-1,-,TRBV5-1,TGCGCCAGCAGCTTCGAGCCCTACAATGAGCAGTTCTTC,CASSFEPYNEQFF